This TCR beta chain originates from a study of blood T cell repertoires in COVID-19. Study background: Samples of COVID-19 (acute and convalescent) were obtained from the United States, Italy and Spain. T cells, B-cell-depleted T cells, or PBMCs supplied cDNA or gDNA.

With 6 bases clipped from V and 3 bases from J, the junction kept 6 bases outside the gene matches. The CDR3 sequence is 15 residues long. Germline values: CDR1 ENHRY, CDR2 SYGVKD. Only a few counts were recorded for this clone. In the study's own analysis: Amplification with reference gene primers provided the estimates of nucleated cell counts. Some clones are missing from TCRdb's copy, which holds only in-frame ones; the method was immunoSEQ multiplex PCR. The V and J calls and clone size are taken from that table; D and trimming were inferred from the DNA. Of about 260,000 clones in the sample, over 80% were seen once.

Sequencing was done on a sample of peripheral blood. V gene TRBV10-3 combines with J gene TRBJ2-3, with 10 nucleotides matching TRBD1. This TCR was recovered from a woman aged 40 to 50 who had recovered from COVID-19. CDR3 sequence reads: CAISQGQGRTDTQYF. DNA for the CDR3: TGTGCCATCAGCCAGGGACAGGGGCGAACAGATACGCAGTATTTT.